These 9 T cell receptor beta chains were sequenced from one sample in a study of CD8+ T cells in alopecia areata. Sequencing templates came from extracted RNA that was reverse transcribed into cDNA. Sequenced by immunoSEQ multiplex PCR; TCRdb stores in-frame clones only, minus some. The data hold around 100,000 clones, with roughly 55% observed a single time. The treatment: oral pan-JAK inhibitor, 5-10 mg twice daily. The input for sequencing was CD8+ T cells sorted from blood, taken at week 24, from a patient treated with tofacitinib. The source is a human donor with alopecia areata.

In its sample, this clone was seen a few times. This chain links TRBV27 with TRBJ2-7; TRBD1 agrees at 7 bases. The germline CDR1 and CDR2 sequences are MNHEY and SMNVEV (reference sequence). J lost 12 bases, V lost 5 bases, and 10 bases had no gene match. The CDR3 is made up of 12 amino acids. The CDR3 reads CASSPGTAKVYF. The CDR3 DNA reads TGTGCCAGCAGTCCCGGGACAGCGAAAGTGTACTTC.

This chain joins TRBV7-3 and TRBJ2-1; D uncertain. Germline loops: CDR1 SGHTA, CDR2 FQGTGA. Trimming took 3 bases from V and 1 from J, leaving 7 bases between them. CDR3 length: 14 residues. The CDR3 protein is CASSLGHSYNEQFF. As DNA, the CDR3 is TGTGCCAGCAGCTTGGGTCATTCCTACAATGAGCAGTTCTTC.

The V and J genes are TRBV15 and TRBJ2-5, with D tentatively TRBD1 or TRBD2 (5 bases each). Germline V gene lookup returns CDR1 LNHNV and CDR2 YYDKDF (reference sequence). V lost 0 bases, J lost 1 base, and 9 bases lay in between. The CDR3 consists of 15 residues. The CDR3: CATSRDGTLQETQYF. In DNA form, the CDR3 reads TGTGCCACCAGCAGAGATGGGACCCTCCAAGAGACCCAGTACTTC.

V and J are TRBV5-1 and TRBJ1-5, with TRBD1 identical over 9 bases. Losses at the gene ends were 4 bases for V and 5 bases for J; bases not matched to a gene: 10. This CDR3 has 16 residues. The germline CDR1 and CDR2 sequences are SGHRS and YFSETQ. Here the CDR3 reads CASSPTGGEVDQPQHF. The CDR3 nucleotides read TGCGCCAGCAGCCCGACAGGGGGGGAGGTAGATCAGCCCCAGCATTTT.

V gene TRBV7-3 combines with J gene TRBJ2-6; 11 bases are shared with TRBD1. The CDR3 has 17 amino acids. J was trimmed by 2 bases and V by 5 bases; bases with no gene match: 5. Germline V gene data show CDR1 as SGHTA and CDR2 as FQGTGA. CDR3 loop: CASSPGTGGPGANVLTF. DNA of the CDR3: TGTGCCAGCAGCCCCGGGACAGGGGGGCCTGGGGCCAACGTCCTGACTTTC. Based on the CDR3 plus reference TRBV7-3 and TRBJ2-6, the full variable domain is GAGVSQTPSNKVTEKGKYVELRCDPISGHTALYWYRQSLGQGPEFLIYFQGTGAADDSGLPNDRFFAVRPEGSVSTLKIQRTERGDSAVYLCASSPGTGGPGANVLTFGAGSRLTVL.

There are a few counts of this clone. The DNA for the CDR3 is TGTGCTAGTGGGGACGGGGGCAATCAGCCCCAGCATTTT. Residues: CASGDGGNQPQHF. This chain connects TRBV12-5 to TRBJ1-5; no definite D call. In germline, CDR1 is LGHNT, CDR2 FRNRAP. The V and J ends lost 6 bases and 2 bases respectively, with 8 bases between them. The CDR3 spans 13 residues.

The V call is TRBV6-5, the J call TRBJ2-2; 9 bases are shared with TRBD1. The germline V gene has CDR1 MNHEY and CDR2 SVGAGI. J lost 5 bases, V lost 10 bases, and 8 bases had no gene match. This CDR3 spans 14 amino acids. The CDR3 reads CATRRTGETGELFF. DNA of the CDR3: TGTGCCACGCGTAGGACAGGGGAAACCGGGGAGCTGTTTTTT.

V gene TRBV11-2 combines with J gene TRBJ2-5; D may be TRBD1 (6 bases). Germline-derived CDR1 and CDR2 are SGHAT and FQNNGV. The germline V and J ends were trimmed by 3 bases and 1 base, with 9 bases remaining between them. The CDR3 covers 14 residues. The CDR3 DNA follows: TGTGCCAGCAGCTTTCTAGGGGGCCAAGAGACCCAGTACTTC. Its protein is CASSFLGGQETQYF.

V usage is TRBV14 and J usage is TRBJ2-7; possibly TRBD1 for D (6 bases). Per the germline V gene, CDR1 is SGHDN and CDR2 is FVKESK. Trimming removed 3 bases at V and 1 base at J, with 13 bases between. The CDR3 has 15 residues. DNA for the CDR3: TGTGCCAGCAGCCAGCAGGGGTTCGATTCCTACGAGCAGTACTTC. This codes for CASSQQGFDSYEQYF.